The T cell receptor (beta chain) under discussion was sequenced for a study of T-cell reconstitution after alpha-beta-depleted transplantation in children. V was pared by 6 bases and J by 8 bases, with 22 bases between. CDR1 and CDR2 (germline): MDHEN, SYDVKM. The CDR3 extends over 15 amino acids. General study results and limits: Recipient T cells and thymic progenitors that survived were the source of the high TCRbeta diversity seen at day 60 in some patients. It was newly produced T cells that mostly accounted for T-cell counts and diversity one year after transplant. About two months after transplant, alpha-beta T cells reportedly came from several hundred expanded graft clones.

Library preparation (for TCRbeta) was performed with unique molecular identifiers. Via MiXCR, TCRdb re-called the PCR reads, giving one row per CDR3 protein. This sample has 140,000 or so distinct CDR3 sequences, with 8% to 10% found just once. This clonotype turned up a few times. Its antigen is unidentified. The clonotype originates from a female patient aged 2 to 10 who had a stem cell transplant for congenital amegakaryocytic thrombocytopenia, so the T cells may come from the graft donor. V and J are TRBV28 and TRBJ1-2; the D is unclear. The sequencing used PBMCs, mostly from graft donor cells, collected 180 days after TCRalphabeta/CD19-depleted stem cell transplant. The CDR3: CASSFPSPHLGGYTF. The CDR3 coding sequence is TGTGCCAGCAGCTTCCCCTCACCCCACCTCGGGGGCTACACCTTC.